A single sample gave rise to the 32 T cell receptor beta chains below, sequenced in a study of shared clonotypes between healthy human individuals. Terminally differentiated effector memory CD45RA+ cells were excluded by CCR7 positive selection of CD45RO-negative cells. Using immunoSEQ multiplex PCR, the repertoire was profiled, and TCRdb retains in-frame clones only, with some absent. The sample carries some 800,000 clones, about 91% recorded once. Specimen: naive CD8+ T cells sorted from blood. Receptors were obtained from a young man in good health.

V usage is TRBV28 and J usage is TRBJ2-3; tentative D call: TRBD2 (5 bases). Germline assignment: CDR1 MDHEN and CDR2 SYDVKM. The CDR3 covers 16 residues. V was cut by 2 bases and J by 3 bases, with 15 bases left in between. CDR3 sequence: CASSLGVRLATDTQYF. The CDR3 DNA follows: TGTGCCAGCAGTTTAGGAGTGAGGCTAGCAACAGATACGCAGTATTTT. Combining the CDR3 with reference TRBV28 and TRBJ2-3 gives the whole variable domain DVKVTQSSRYLVKRTGEKVFLECVQDMDHENMFWYRQDPGLGLRLIYFSYDVKMKEKGDIPEGYSVSREKKERFSLILESASTNQTSMYLCASSLGVRLATDTQYFGPGTRLTVL.

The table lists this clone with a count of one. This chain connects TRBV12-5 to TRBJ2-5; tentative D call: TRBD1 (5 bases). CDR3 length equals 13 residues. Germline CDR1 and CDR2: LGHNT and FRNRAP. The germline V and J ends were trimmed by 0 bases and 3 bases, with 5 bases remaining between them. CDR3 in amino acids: CASGLVGEETQYF. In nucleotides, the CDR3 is TGTGCTAGTGGTTTGGTAGGGGAAGAGACCCAGTACTTC.

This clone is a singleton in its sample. CDR3 protein: CASSLWGPTSGRDEQFF. For the CDR3, the DNA is TGTGCCAGCAGTTTATGGGGCCCGACTAGCGGGAGGGATGAGCAGTTCTTC. The chain is built from TRBV27 and TRBJ2-1; 14 bases are a match to TRBD2. Germline trimming cut 1 base from V and 8 bases from J; bases unmatched to any gene: 7. The CDR3 consists of 17 residues. Germline loops: CDR1 MNHEY, CDR2 SMNVEV (reference sequence).

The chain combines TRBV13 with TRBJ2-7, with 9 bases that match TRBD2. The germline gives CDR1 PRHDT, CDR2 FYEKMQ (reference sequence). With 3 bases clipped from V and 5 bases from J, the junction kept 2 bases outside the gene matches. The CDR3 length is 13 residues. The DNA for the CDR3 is TGTGCCAGCAGCTTCGGCGGGAGGGACGAGCAGTACTTC. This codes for CASSFGGRDEQYF.

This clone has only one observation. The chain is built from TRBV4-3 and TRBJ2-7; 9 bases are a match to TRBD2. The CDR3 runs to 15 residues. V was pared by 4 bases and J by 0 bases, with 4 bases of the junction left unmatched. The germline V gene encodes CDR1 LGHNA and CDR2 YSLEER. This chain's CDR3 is CASSPGTSFSYEQYF. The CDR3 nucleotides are TGCGCCAGCAGCCCCGGGACTAGCTTCTCCTACGAGCAGTACTTC.

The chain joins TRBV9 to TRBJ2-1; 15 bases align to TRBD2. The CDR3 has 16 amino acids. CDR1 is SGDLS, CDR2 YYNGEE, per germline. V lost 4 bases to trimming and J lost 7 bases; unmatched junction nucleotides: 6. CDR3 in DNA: TGTGCCAGCAGCCCGGGACTAGCGGGAGGTAGGAATGAGCAGTTCTTC. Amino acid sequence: CASSPGLAGGRNEQFF.

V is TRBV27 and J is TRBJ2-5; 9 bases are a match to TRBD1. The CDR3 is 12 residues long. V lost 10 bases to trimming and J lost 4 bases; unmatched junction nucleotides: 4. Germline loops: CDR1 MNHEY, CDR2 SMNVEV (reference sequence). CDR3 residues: CATKTGGETQYF. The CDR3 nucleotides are TGTGCCACCAAGACAGGGGGAGAGACCCAGTACTTC.

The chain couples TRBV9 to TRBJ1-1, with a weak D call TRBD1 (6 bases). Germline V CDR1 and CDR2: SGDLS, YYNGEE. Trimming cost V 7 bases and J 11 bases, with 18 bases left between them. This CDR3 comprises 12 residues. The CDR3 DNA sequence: TGTGCCAGCGGGGGCGGGCGGAACGAGGCTTTCTTT. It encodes CASGGGRNEAFF.

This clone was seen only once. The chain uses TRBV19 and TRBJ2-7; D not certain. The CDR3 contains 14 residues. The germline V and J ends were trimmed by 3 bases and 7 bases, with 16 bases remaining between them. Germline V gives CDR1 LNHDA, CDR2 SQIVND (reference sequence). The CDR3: CASSISPTAGEQYF. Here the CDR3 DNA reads TGTGCCAGTAGTATTTCCCCTACGGCTGGGGAGCAGTACTTC.

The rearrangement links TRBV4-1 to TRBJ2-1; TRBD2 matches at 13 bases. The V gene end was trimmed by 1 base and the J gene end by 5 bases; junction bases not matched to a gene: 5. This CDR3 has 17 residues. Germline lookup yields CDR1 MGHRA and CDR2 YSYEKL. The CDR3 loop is CASSQGGLAGNDNEQFF. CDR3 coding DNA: TGCGCCAGCAGCCAAGGGGGACTAGCGGGAAATGACAATGAGCAGTTCTTC.

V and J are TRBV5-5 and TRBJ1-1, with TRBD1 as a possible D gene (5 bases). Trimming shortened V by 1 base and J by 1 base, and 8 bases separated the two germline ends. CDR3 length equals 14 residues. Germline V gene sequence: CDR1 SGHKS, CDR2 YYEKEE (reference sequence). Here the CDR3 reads CASSLWGGNTEAFF. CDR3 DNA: TGTGCCAGCAGCTTGTGGGGCGGGAACACTGAAGCTTTCTTT.

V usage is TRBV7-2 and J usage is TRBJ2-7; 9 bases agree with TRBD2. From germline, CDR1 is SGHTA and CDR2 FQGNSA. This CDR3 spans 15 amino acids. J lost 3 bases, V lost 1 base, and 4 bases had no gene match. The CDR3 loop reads CASSLGTSVYYEQYF. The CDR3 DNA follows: TGTGCCAGCAGCTTAGGGACTAGCGTTTACTACGAGCAGTACTTC.

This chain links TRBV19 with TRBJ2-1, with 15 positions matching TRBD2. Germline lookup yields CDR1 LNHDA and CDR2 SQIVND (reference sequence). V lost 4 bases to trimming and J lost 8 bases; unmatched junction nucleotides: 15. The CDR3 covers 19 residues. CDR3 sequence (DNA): TGTGCCAGTAGTAAACCAATACCGGGACTAGCGGGAGGTATGGATGAGCAGTTCTTC. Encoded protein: CASSKPIPGLAGGMDEQFF.

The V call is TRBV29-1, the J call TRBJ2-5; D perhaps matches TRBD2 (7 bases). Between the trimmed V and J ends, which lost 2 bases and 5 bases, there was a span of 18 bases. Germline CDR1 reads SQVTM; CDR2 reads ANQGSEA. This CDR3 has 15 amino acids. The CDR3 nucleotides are TGCAGCGTTGAACCGGGGGGCGCGGGGCGGGAGACCCAGTACTTC. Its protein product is CSVEPGGAGRETQYF.

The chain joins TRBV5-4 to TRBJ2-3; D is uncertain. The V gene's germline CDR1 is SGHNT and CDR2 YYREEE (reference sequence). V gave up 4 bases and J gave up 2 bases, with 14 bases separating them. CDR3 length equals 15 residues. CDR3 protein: CASSPRPAHTDTQYF. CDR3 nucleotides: TGTGCCAGCAGCCCTAGACCTGCCCACACAGATACGCAGTATTTT.

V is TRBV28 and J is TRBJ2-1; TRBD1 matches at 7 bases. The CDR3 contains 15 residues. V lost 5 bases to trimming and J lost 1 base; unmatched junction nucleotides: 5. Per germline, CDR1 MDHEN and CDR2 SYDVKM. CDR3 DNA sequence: TGTGCCAGCAGTCGACAGGGCAGTTCCTACAATGAGCAGTTCTTC. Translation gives CASSRQGSSYNEQFF. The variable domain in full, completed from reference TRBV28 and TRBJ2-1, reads DVKVTQSSRYLVKRTGEKVFLECVQDMDHENMFWYRQDPGLGLRLIYFSYDVKMKEKGDIPEGYSVSREKKERFSLILESASTNQTSMYLCASSRQGSSYNEQFFGPGTRLTVL.

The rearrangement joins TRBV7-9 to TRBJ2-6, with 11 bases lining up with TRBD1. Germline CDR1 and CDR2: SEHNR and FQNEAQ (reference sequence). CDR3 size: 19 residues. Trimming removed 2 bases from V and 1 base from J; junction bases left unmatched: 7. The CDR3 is CASSLSRTGGYSGANVLTF. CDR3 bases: TGTGCCAGCAGCTTATCTCGGACAGGGGGCTATTCTGGGGCCAACGTCCTGACTTTC.

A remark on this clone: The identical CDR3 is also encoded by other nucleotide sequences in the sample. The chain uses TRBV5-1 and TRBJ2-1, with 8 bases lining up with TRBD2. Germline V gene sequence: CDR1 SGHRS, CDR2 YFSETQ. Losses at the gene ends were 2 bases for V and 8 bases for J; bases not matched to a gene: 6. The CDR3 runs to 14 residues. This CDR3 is CASSFGGRLDEQFF. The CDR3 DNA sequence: TGCGCCAGCAGCTTTGGCGGGAGGTTGGATGAGCAGTTCTTC.

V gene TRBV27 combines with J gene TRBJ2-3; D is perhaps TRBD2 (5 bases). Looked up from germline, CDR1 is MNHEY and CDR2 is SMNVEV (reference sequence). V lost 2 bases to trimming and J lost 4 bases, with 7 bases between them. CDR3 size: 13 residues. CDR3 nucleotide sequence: TGTGCCAGCAGTTTAGGGAGCCCAGATACGCAGTATTTT. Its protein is CASSLGSPDTQYF.

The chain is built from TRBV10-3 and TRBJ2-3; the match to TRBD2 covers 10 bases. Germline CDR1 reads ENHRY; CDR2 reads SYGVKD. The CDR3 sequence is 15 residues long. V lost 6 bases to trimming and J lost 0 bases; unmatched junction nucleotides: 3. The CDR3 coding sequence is TGTGCCATCAGGAAGACTAGCGGGAGCACAGATACGCAGTATTTT. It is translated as CAIRKTSGSTDTQYF.

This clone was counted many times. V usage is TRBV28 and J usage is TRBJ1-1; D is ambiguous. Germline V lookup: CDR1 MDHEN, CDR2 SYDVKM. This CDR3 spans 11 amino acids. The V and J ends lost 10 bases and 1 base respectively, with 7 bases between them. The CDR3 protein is CATARNTEAFF. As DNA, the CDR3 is TGTGCCACCGCTCGGAACACTGAAGCTTTCTTT.

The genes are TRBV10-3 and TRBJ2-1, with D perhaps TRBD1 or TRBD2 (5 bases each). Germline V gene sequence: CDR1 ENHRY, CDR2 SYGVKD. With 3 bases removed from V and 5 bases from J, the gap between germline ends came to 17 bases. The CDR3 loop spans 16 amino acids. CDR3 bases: TGTGCCATCAGTGAACTGGTTAGTATGGGACACAATGAGCAGTTCTTC. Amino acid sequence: CAISELVSMGHNEQFF.

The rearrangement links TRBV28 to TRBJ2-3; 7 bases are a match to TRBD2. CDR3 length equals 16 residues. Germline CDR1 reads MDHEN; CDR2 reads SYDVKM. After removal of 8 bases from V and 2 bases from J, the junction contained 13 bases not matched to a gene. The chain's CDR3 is CASRISSREVTDTQYF. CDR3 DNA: TGTGCCAGCCGCATAAGCAGTCGGGAGGTCACAGATACGCAGTATTTT.

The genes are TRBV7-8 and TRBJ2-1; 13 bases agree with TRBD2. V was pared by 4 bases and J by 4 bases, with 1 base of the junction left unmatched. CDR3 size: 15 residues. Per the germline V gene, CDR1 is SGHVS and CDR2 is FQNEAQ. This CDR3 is CASSSGLAGYNEQFF. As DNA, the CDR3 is TGTGCCAGCAGCTCGGGACTAGCGGGATACAATGAGCAGTTCTTC.

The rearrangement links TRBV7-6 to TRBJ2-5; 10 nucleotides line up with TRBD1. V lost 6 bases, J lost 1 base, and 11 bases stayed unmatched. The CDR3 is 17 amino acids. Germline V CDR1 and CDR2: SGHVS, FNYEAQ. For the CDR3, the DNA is TGTGCCAGCAGGCCACTCCCGGGACAGGGGATCCAAGAGACCCAGTACTTC. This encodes CASRPLPGQGIQETQYF.

The CDR3 loop reads CASRTSGRYNEQFF. In DNA, the CDR3 is TGTGCCAGCAGGACTAGCGGGAGATACAATGAGCAGTTCTTC. The chain carries TRBV27 and TRBJ2-1; 12 nucleotides agree with TRBD2. The V gene's germline CDR1 is MNHEY and CDR2 SMNVEV (reference sequence). The CDR3 spans 14 residues. Trimming cost V 6 bases and J 4 bases; bases outside gene matches: 1.

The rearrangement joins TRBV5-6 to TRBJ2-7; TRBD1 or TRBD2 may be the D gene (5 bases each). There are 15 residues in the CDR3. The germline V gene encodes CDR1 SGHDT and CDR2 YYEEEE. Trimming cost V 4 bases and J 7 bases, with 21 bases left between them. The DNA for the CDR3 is TGTGCCAGCAGCCCCTATTGGGGCGGGCGAGGTGAGCAGTACTTC. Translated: CASSPYWGGRGEQYF.

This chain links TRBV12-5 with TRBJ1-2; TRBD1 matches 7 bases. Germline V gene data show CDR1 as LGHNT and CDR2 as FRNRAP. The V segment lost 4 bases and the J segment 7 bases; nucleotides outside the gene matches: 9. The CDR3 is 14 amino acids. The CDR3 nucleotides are TGTGCTAGTGGTTGGAACGTCGACAGGGCTGGCTACACCTTC. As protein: CASGWNVDRAGYTF.

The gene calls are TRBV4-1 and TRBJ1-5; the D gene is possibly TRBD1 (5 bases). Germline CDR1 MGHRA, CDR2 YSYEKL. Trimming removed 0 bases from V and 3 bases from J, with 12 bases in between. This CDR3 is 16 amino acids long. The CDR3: CASSQDGGAHNQPQHF. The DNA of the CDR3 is TGCGCCAGCAGCCAAGATGGAGGGGCGCACAATCAGCCCCAGCATTTT.

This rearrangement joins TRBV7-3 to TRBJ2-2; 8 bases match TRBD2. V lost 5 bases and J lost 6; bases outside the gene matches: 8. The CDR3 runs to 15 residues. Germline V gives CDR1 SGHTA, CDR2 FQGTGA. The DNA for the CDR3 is TGTGCCAGCAGCGTTAGCGGGAATGTCGCCGGGGAGCTGTTTTTT. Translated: CASSVSGNVAGELFF.

The CDR3 DNA follows: TGTGCCAGCAGTCCGACTGGACAGGGAGAGAGCTCCTACGAGCAGTACTTC. Its protein product is CASSPTGQGESSYEQYF. The chain employs TRBV27 and TRBJ2-7, with TRBD1 matching 8 bases. Germline values: CDR1 MNHEY, CDR2 SMNVEV (reference sequence). Trimming at V came to 5 bases and at J to 0 bases, leaving 12 bases not matched to a gene. The CDR3 has 17 residues.

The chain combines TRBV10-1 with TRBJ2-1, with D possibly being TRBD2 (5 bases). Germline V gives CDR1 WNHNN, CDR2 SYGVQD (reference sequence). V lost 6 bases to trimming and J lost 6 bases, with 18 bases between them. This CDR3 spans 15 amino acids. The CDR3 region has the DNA TGCGCCAGCAGCCCAAGGGTCACTAGTCCCAATGAGCAGTTCTTC. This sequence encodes CASSPRVTSPNEQFF.